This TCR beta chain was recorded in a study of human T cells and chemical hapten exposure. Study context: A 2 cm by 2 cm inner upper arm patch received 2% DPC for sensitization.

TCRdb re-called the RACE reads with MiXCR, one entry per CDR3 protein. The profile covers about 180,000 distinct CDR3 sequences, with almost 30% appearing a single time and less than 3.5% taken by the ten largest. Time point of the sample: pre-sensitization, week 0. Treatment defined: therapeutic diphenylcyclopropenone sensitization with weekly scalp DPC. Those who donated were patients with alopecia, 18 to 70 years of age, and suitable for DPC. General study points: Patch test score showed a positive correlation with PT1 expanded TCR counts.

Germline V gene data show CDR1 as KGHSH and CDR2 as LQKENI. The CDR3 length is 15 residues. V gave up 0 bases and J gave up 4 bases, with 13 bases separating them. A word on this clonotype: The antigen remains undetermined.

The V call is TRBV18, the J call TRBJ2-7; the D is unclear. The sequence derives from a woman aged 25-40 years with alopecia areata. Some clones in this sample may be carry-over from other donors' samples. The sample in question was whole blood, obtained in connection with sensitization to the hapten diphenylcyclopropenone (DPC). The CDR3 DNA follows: TGTGCCAGCTCACCACCGAGCCAGTCCCTTTACGAGCAGTACTTC. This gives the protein CASSPPSQSLYEQYF.